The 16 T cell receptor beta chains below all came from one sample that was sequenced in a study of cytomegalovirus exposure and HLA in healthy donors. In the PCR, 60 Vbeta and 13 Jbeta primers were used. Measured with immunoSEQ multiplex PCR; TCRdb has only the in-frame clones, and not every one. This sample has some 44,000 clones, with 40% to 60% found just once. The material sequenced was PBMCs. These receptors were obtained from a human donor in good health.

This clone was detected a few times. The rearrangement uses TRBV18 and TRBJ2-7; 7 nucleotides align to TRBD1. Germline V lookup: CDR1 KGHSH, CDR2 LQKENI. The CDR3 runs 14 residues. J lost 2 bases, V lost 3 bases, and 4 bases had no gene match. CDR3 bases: TGTGCCAGCTCACCGGACAGGCCCACCTACGAGCAGTACTTC. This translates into CASSPDRPTYEQYF.

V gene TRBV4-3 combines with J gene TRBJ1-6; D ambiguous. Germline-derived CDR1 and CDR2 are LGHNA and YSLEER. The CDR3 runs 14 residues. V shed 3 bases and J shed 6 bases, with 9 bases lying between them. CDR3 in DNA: TGCGCCAGCAGCCACGACACCCCTAATTCACCCCTCCACTTT. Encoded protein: CASSHDTPNSPLHF.

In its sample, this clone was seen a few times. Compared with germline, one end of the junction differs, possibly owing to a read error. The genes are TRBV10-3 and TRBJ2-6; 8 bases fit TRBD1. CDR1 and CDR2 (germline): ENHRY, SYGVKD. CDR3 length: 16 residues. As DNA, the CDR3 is TGTGCCAGCAGTTACACCCAGGGGGCCGGGGCCAACGTCCTGACTTTC. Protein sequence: CASSYTQGAGANVLTF.

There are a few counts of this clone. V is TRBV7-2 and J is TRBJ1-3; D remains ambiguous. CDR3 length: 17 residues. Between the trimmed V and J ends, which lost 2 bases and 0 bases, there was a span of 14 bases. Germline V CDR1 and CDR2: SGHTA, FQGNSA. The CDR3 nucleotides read TGTGCCAGCAGCTTACGCCCTCGCGGGAGCTCTGGAAACACCATATATTTT. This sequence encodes CASSLRPRGSSGNTIYF.

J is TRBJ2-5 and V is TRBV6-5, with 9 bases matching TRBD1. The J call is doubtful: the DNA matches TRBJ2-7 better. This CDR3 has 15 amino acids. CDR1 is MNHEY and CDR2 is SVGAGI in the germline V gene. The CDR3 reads CASSPTGGESYEQYF. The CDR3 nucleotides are TGTGCCAGCAGTCCGACAGGGGGTGAATCCTACGAGCAGTACTTC.

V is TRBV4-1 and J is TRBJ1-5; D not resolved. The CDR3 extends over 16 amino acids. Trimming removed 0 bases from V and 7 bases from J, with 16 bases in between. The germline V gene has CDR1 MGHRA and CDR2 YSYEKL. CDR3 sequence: CASSQDRIGERQPQHF. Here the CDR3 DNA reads TGCGCCAGCAGCCAAGATCGAATTGGGGAGAGGCAGCCCCAGCATTTT.

CDR3 in amino acids: CASSQDGLNSPLHF. Written as DNA, the CDR3 is TGCGCCAGCAGCCAAGATGGGCTTAATTCACCCCTCCACTTT. The genes are TRBV4-3 and TRBJ1-6; D not certain. Germline CDR1 LGHNA, CDR2 YSLEER. The CDR3 runs to 14 residues. Trimming stripped 0 bases from V and 6 bases from J, with 6 bases between.

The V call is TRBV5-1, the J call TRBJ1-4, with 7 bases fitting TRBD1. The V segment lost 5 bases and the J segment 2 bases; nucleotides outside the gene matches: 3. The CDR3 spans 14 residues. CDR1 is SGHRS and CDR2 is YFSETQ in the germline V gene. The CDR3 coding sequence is TGCGCCAGCAGTTCGACAGGGACTAATGAAAAACTGTTTTTT. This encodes CASSSTGTNEKLFF.

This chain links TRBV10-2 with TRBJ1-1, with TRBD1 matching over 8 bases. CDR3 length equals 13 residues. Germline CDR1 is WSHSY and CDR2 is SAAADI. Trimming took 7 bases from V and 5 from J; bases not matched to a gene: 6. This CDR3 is CASKETGETEAFF. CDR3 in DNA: TGCGCCAGCAAGGAGACAGGGGAGACTGAAGCTTTCTTT.

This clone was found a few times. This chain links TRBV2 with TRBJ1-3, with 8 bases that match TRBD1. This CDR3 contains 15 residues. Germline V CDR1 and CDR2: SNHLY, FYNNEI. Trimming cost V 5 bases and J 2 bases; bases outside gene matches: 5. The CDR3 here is CASSQDREPGNTIYF. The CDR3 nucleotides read TGTGCCAGCAGTCAGGACAGGGAGCCTGGAAACACCATATATTTT.

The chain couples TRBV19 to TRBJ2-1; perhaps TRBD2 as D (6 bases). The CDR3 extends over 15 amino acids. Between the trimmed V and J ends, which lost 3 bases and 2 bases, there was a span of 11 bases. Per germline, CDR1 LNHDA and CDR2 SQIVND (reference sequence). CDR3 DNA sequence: TGTGCCAGTAGTATTCCTAGCGTCACCTACAATGAGCAGTTCTTC. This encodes CASSIPSVTYNEQFF.

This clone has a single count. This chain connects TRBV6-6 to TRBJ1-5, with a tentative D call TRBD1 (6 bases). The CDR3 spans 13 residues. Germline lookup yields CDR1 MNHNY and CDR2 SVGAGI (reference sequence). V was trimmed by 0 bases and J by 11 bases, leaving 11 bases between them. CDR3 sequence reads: CASSYSQSGAQHF. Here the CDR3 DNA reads TGTGCCAGCAGTTACTCACAGTCAGGGGCCCAGCATTTT.

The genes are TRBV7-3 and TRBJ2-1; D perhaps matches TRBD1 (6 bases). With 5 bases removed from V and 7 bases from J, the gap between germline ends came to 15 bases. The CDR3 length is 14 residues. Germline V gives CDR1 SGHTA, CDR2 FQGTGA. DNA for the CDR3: TGTGCCAGCAGCGCTGCACAGGGAGCTAATGAGCAGTTCTTC. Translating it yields CASSAAQGANEQFF.

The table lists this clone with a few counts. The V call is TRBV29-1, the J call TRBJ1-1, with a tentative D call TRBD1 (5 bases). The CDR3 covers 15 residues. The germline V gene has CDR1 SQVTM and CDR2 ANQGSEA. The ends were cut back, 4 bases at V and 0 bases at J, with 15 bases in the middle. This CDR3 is CSVGEAGFLNTEAFF. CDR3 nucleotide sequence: TGCAGCGTTGGAGAGGCAGGGTTCTTGAACACTGAAGCTTTCTTT.

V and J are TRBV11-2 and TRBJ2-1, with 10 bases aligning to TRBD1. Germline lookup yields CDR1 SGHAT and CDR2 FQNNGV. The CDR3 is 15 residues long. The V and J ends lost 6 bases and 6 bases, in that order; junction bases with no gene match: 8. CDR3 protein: CASSTRQGAFNEQFF. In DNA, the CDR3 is TGTGCCAGCAGTACCAGACAGGGGGCTTTCAATGAGCAGTTCTTC.

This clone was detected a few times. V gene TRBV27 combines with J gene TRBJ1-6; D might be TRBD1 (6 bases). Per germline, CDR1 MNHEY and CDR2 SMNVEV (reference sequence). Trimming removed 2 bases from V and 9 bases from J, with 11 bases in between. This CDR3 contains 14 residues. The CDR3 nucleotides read TGTGCCAGCAGTTTAAGGGGCAGGGGTTCACCCCTCCACTTT. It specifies CASSLRGRGSPLHF.